Included here is one TCR beta chain sequence, with context. Method: immunoSEQ multiplex PCR; TCRdb's copy keeps in-frame clones and lacks some. The table has under 400,000 clones, about 90% seen once. The data derive from a study of blood T cell repertoires in COVID-19. Study background: Sources were T cells, B-cell-depleted T cells, or PBMCs; the material itself was cDNA or gDNA.

The germline V gene encodes CDR1 SGHTA and CDR2 FQGNSA. This CDR3 contains 15 residues. J was trimmed by 7 bases and V by 2 bases; bases with no gene match: 7. Specimen: peripheral blood. This receptor was identified in a woman in her 30s with COVID-19, enrolled during active disease. The V and J genes are TRBV7-2 and TRBJ1-5; TRBD1 aligns across 8 bases. The CDR3 sequence is CASSLIGQGGQPQHF. CDR3 coding DNA: TGTGCCAGCAGCTTAATCGGACAGGGCGGCCAGCCCCAGCATTTT.